This T cell receptor beta chain was captured in a study of blood T cell repertoires in COVID-19. Study-level information: Italy, Spain and the United States were the sources of the convalescent and acute COVID-19 samples. T cells, B-cell-depleted T cells, or PBMCs supplied cDNA or gDNA.

Seattle cases were enrolled at active infection and followed longitudinally. Looked up from germline, CDR1 is LNHDA and CDR2 is SQIVND (reference sequence). This CDR3 region has 14 residues. The V and J ends lost 6 bases and 4 bases, in that order; junction bases with no gene match: 7. Original analysis: Amplification with reference gene primers provided the estimates of nucleated cell counts. Profiled with immunoSEQ multiplex PCR; TCRdb holds only in-frame clones, not every one. V and J calls and clone size are those listed in that table; D and trimming were worked out from the DNA. The repertoire holds hundreds of thousands of clones, with roughly 90% as singletons.

The sequencing input was peripheral blood. This clonotype originated in a woman aged 70-85 years with COVID-19, enrolled during active disease. This chain joins TRBV19 and TRBJ1-1, with 8 bases aligning to TRBD1. CDR3 sequence reads: CASSTDRASTEAFF. The CDR3 DNA reads as TGTGCCAGTAGCACGGACAGGGCAAGCACTGAAGCTTTCTTT.